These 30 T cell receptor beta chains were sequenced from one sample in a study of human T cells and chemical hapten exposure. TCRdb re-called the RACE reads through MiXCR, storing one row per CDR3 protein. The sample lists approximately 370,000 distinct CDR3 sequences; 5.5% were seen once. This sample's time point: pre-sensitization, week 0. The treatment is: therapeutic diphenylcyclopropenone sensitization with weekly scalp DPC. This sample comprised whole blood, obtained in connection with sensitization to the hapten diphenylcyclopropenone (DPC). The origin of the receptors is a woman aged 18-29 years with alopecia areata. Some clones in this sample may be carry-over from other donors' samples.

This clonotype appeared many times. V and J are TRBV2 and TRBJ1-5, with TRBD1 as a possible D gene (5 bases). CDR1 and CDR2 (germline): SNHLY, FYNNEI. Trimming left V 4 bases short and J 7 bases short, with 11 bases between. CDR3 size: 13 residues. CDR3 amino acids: CASSVRGVQPQHF. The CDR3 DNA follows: TGTGCCAGCAGTGTTCGGGGGGTACAGCCCCAGCATTTT.

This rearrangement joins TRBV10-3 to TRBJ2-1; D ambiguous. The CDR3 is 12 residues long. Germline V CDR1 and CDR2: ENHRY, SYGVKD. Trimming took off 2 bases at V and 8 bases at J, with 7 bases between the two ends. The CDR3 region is CAISETVDEQFF. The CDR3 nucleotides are TGTGCCATCAGTGAGACAGTCGATGAGCAGTTCTTC.

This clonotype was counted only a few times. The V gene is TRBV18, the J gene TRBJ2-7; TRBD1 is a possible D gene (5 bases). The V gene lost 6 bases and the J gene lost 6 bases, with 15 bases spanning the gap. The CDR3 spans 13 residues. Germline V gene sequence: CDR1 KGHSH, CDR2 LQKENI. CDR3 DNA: TGTGCCAGCTCCCCGGGCAGGGAAAGCGAGCAGTACTTC. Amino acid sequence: CASSPGRESEQYF. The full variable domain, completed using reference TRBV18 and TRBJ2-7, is NAGVMQNPRHLVRRRGQEARLRCSPMKGHSHVYWYRQLPEEGLKFMVYLQKENIIDESGMPKERFSAEFPKEGPSILRIQQVVRGDSAAYFCASSPGRESEQYFGPGTRLTVT.

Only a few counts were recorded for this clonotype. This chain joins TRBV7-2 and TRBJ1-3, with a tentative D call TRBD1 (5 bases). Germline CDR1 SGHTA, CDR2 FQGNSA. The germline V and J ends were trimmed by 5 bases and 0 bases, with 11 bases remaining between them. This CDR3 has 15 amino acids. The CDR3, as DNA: TGTGCCAGCAGCCGGACACATAACTCTGGAAACACCATATATTTT. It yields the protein CASSRTHNSGNTIYF. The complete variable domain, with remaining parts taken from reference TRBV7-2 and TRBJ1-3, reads GAGVSQSPSNKVTEKGKDVELRCDPISGHTALYWYRQSLGQGLEFLIYFQGNSAPDKSGLPSDRFSAERTGGSVSTLTIQRTQQEDSAVYLCASSRTHNSGNTIYFGEGSWLTVV.

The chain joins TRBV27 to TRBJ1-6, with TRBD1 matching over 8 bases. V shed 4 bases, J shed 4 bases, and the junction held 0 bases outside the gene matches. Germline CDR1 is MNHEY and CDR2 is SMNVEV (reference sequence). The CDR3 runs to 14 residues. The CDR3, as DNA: TGTGCCAGCAGTTGGACAGGGTATAATTCACCCCTCCACTTT. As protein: CASSWTGYNSPLHF.

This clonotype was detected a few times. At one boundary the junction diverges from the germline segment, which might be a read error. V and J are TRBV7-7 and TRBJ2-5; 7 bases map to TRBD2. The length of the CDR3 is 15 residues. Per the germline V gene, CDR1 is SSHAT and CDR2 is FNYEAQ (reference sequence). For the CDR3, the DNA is TGTGCTAGCAGCTTAGGGACTACCGCTCAAGAGACCCAGTACTTC. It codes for CASSLGTTAQETQYF.

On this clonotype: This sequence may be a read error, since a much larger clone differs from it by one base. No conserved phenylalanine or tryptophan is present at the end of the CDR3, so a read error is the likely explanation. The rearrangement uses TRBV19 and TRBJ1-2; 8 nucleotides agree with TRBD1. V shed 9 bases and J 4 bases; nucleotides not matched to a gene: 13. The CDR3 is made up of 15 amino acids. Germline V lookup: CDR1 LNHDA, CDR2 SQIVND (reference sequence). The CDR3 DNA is TGTGCCAGCACCACAGGGGGTCTTATGCCCTATGGCTACACCCTC. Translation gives CASTTGGLMPYGYTL.

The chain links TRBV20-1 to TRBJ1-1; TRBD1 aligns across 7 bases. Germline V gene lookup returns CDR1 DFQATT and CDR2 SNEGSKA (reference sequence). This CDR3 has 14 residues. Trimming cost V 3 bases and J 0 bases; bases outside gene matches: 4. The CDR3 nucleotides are TGCAGTGCTAGCCGGGACAGCATGAACACTGAAGCTTTCTTT. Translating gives CSASRDSMNTEAFF.

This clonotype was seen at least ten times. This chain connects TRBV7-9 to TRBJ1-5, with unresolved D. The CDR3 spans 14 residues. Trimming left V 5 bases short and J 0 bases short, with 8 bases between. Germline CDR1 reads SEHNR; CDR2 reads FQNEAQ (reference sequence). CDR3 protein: CASSPPDSNQPQHF. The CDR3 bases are TGTGCCAGCAGCCCACCGGATAGCAATCAGCCCCAGCATTTT.

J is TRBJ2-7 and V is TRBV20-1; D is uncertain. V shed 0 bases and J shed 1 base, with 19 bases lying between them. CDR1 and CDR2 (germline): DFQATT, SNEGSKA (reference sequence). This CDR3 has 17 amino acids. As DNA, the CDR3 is TGCAGTGCTAGAGAAGCCGCGTTTGGCGGTCAATCCTACGAGCAGTACTTC. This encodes CSAREAAFGGQSYEQYF.

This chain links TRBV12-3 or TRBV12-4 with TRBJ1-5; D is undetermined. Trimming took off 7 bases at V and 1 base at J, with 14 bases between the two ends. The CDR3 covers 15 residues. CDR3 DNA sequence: TGTGCCAGCACCCTCTCGGGGTACAGCAATCAGCCCCAGCATTTT. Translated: CASTLSGYSNQPQHF.

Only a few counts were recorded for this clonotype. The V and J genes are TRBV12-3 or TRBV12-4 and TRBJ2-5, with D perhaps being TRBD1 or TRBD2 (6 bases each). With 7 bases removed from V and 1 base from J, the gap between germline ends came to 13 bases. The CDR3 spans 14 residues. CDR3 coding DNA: TGTGCCAGCACCGGGGGCAGTACCCAAGAGACCCAGTACTTC. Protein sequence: CASTGGSTQETQYF.

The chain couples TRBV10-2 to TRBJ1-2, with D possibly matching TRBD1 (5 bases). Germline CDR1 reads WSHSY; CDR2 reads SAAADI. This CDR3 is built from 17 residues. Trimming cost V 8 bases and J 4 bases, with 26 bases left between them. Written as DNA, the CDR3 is TGCGCCAGCCTGGGTATGCAGGGCAGAGATGGGGGCTATGGCTACACCTTC. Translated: CASLGMQGRDGGYGYTF.

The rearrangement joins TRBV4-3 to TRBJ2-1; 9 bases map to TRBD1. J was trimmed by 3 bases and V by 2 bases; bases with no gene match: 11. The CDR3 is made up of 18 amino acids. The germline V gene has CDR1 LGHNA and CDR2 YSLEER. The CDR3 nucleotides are TGCGCCAGCAGCCAAATTCGGGGCGGGACAGGGTTCTACAATGAGCAGTTCTTC. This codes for CASSQIRGGTGFYNEQFF.

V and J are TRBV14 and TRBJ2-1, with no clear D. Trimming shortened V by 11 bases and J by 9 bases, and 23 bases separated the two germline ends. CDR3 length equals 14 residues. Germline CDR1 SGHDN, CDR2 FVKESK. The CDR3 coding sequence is TGTGCCCCCAGAGTAGCCCCCAGAGACGGTGAGCAGTTCTTC. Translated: CAPRVAPRDGEQFF.

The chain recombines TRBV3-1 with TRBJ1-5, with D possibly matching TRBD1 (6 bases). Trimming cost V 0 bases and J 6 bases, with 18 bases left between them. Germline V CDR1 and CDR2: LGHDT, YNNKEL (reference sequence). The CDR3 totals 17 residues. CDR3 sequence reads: CASSQDLSGGGGQPQHF. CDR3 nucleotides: TGTGCCAGCAGCCAAGATCTGAGTGGAGGGGGGGGTCAGCCCCAGCATTTT.

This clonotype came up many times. The CDR3 reads CASSYVGGRNQPQHF. In nucleotides, the CDR3 is TGTGCCAGCAGTTACGTTGGGGGGAGGAATCAGCCCCAGCATTTT. The genes are TRBV6-2 or TRBV6-3 and TRBJ1-5; D perhaps matches TRBD1 (5 bases). The CDR3 has 15 residues. V shed 2 bases and J shed 4 bases, with 12 bases lying between them. Germline V lookup: CDR1 MNHEY, CDR2 SVGEGT.

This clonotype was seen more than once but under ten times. CDR3 sequence reads: CASTTFIQPNQPQHF. CDR3 nucleotide sequence: TGTGCCAGCACCACCTTTATCCAGCCCAATCAGCCCCAGCATTTT. The chain joins TRBV5-5 to TRBJ1-5, with D hard to call. Germline CDR1 is SGHKS and CDR2 is YYEKEE (reference sequence). Trimming stripped 6 bases from V and 3 bases from J, with 16 bases between. The CDR3 loop spans 15 amino acids. Combining the CDR3 with reference TRBV5-5 and TRBJ1-5 gives the whole variable domain DAGVTQSPTHLIKTRGQQVTLRCSPISGHKSVSWYQQVLGQGPQFIFQYYEKEERGRGNFPDRFSARQFPNYSSELNVNALLLGDSALYLCASTTFIQPNQPQHFGDGTRLSIL.

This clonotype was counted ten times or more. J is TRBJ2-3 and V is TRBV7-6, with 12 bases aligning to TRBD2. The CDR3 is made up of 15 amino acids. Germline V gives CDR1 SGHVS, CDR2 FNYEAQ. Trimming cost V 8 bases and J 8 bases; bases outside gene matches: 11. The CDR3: CASAWTSGEGVTQYF. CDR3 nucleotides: TGTGCCAGCGCCTGGACTAGCGGGGAGGGAGTTACGCAGTATTTT.

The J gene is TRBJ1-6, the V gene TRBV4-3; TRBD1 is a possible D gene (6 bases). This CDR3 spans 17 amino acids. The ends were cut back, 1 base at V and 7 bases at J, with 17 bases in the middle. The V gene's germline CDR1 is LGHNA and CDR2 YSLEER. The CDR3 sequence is CASSQVGGQGANSPLHF. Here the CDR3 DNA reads TGCGCCAGCAGCCAAGTGGGGGGCCAAGGGGCCAATTCACCCCTCCACTTT.

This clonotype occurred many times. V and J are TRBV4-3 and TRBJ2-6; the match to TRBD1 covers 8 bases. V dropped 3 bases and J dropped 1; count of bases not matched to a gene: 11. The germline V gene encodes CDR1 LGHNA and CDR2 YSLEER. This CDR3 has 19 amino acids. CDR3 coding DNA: TGCGCCAGCAGCCAGGAGATACCAGGGGGCATATCTGGGGCCAACGTCCTGACTTTC. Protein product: CASSQEIPGGISGANVLTF.

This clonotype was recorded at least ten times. CDR3 sequence reads: CSAETSGQETQYF. For the CDR3, the DNA is TGCAGCGCGGAGACTAGCGGACAAGAGACCCAGTACTTC. The chain uses TRBV29-1 and TRBJ2-5; 9 nucleotides agree with TRBD2. The CDR3 has 13 amino acids. Germline CDR1 SQVTM, CDR2 ANQGSEA. V shed 7 bases, J shed 2 bases, and the junction held 5 bases outside the gene matches.

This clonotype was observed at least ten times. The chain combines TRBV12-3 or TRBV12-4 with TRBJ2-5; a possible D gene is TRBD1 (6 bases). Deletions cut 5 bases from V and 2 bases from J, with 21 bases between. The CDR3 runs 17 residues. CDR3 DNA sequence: TGTGCCAGCAGTCTATTCCCGGGACAAATCGGGCAAGAGACCCAGTACTTC. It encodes CASSLFPGQIGQETQYF.

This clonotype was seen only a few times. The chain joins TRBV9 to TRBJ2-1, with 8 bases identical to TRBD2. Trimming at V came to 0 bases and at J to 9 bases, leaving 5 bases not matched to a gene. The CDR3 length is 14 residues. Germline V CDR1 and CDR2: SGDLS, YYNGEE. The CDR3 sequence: CASSVVGGDTEQFF. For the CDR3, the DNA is TGTGCCAGCAGCGTAGTCGGGGGGGACACTGAGCAGTTCTTC.

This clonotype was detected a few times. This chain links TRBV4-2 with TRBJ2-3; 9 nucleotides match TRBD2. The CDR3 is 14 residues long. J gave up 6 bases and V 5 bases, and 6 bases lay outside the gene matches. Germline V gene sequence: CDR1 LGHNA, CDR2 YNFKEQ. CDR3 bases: TGTGCCAGCAGCGCTGGGACTAGCCCCGATACGCAGTATTTT. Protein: CASSAGTSPDTQYF.

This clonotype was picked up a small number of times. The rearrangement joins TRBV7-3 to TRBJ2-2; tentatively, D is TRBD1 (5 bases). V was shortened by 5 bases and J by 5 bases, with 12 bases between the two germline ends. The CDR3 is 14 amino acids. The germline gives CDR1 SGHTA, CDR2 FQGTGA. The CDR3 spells CASSPNSGTGELFF. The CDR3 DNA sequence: TGTGCCAGCAGCCCGAACTCAGGGACCGGGGAGCTGTTTTTT.

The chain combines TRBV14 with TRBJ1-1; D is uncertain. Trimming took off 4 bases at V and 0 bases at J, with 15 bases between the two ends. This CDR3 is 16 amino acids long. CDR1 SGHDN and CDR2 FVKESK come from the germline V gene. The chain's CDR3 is CASSPPGSEMNTEAFF. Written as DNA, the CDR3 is TGTGCCAGCAGCCCCCCGGGGTCAGAGATGAACACTGAAGCTTTCTTT. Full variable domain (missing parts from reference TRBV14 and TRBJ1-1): EAGVTQFPSHSVIEKGQTVTLRCDPISGHDNLYWYRRVMGKEIKFLLHFVKESKQDESGMPNNRFLAERTGGTYSTLKVQPAELEDSGVYFCASSPPGSEMNTEAFFGQGTRLTVV.

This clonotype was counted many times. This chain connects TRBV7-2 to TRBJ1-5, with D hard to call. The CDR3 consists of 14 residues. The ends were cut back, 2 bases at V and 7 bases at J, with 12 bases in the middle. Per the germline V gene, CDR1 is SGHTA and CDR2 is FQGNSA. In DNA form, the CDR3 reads TGTGCCAGCAGCTTACGGCAGGCGGGCCAGCCCCAGCATTTT. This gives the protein CASSLRQAGQPQHF. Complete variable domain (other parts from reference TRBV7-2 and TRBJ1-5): GAGVSQSPSNKVTEKGKDVELRCDPISGHTALYWYRQSLGQGLEFLIYFQGNSAPDKSGLPSDRFSAERTGGSVSTLTIQRTQQEDSAVYLCASSLRQAGQPQHFGDGTRLSIL.

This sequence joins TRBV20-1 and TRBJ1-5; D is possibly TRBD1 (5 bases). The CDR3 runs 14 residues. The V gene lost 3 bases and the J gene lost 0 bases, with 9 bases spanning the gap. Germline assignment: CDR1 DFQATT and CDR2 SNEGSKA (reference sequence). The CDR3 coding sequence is TGCAGTGCTAGGTGGGGGAATAGCAATCAGCCCCAGCATTTT. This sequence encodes CSARWGNSNQPQHF.

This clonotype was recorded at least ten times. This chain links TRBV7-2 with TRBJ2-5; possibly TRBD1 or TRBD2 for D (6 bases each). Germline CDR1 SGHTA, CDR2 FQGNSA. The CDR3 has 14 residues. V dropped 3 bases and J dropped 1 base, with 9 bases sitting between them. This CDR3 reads CASSLTGAQETQYF. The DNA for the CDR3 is TGTGCCAGCAGCTTGACGGGGGCCCAAGAGACCCAGTACTTC. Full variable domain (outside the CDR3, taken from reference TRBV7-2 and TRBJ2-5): GAGVSQSPSNKVTEKGKDVELRCDPISGHTALYWYRQSLGQGLEFLIYFQGNSAPDKSGLPSDRFSAERTGGSVSTLTIQRTQQEDSAVYLCASSLTGAQETQYFGPGTRLLVL.